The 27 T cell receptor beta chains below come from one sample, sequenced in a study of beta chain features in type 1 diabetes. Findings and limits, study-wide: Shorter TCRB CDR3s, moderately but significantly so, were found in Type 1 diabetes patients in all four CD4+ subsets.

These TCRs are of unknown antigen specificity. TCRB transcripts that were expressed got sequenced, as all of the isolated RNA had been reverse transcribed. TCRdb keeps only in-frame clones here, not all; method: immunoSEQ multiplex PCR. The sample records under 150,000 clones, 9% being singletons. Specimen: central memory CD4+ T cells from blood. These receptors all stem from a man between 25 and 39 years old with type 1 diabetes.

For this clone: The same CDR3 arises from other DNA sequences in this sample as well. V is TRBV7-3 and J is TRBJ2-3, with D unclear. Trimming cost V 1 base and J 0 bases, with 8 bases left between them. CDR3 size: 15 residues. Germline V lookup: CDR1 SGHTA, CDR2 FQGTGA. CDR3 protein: CASSLIPGSTDTQYF. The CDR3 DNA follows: TGTGCCAGCAGCTTAATCCCGGGTAGCACAGATACGCAGTATTTT. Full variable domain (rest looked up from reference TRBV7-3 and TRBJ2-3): GAGVSQTPSNKVTEKGKYVELRCDPISGHTALYWYRQSLGQGPEFLIYFQGTGAADDSGLPNDRFFAVRPEGSVSTLKIQRTERGDSAVYLCASSLIPGSTDTQYFGPGTRLTVL.

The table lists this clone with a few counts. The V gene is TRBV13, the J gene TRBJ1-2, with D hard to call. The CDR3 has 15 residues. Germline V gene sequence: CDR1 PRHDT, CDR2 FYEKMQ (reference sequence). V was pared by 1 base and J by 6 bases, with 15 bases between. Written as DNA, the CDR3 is TGTGCCAGCAGCTTAGACCTAGGCGGCCGGCATGGCTACACCTTC. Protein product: CASSLDLGGRHGYTF.

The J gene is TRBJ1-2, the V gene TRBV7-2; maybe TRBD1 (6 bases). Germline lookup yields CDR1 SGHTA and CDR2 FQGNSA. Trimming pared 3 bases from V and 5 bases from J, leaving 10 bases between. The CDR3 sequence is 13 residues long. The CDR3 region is CASSFNQGYGYTF. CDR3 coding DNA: TGTGCCAGCAGCTTCAACCAGGGGTATGGCTACACCTTC.

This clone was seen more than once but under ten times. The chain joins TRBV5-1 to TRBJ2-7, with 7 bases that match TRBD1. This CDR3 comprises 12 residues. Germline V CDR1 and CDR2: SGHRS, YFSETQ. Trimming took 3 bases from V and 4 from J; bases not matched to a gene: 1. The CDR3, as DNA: TGCGCCAGCAGCTCGGACAGGTACGAGCAGTACTTC. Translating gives CASSSDRYEQYF.

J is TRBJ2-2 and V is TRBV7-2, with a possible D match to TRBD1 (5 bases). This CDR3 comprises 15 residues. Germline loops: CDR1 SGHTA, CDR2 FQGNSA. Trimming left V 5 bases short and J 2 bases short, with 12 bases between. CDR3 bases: TGTGCCAGCAGCATCCGGACAACTAACACCGGGGAGCTGTTTTTT. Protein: CASSIRTTNTGELFF.

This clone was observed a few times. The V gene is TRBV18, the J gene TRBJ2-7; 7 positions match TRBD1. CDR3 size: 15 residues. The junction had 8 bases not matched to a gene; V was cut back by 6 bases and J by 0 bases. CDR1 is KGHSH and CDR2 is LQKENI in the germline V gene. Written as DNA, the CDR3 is TGTGCCAGCTCCCTGACAGGGAGTCACTCCTACGAGCAGTACTTC. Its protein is CASSLTGSHSYEQYF. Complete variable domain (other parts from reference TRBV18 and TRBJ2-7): NAGVMQNPRHLVRRRGQEARLRCSPMKGHSHVYWYRQLPEEGLKFMVYLQKENIIDESGMPKERFSAEFPKEGPSILRIQQVVRGDSAAYFCASSLTGSHSYEQYFGPGTRLTVT.

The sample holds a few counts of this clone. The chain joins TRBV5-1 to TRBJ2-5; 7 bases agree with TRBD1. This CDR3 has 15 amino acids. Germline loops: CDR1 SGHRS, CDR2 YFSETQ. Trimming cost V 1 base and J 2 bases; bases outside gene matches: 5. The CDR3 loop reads CASSLNSGQQETQYF. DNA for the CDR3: TGCGCCAGCAGCTTGAATTCGGGACAGCAAGAGACCCAGTACTTC. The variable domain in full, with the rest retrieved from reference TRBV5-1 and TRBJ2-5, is KAGVTQTPRYLIKTRGQQVTLSCSPISGHRSVSWYQQTPGQGLQFLFEYFSETQRNKGNFPGRFSGRQFSNSRSEMNVSTLELGDSALYLCASSLNSGQQETQYFGPGTRLLVL.

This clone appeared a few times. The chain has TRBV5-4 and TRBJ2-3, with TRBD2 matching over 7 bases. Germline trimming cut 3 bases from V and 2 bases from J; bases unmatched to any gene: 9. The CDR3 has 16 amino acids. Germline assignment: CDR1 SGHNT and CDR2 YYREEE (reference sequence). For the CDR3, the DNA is TGTGCCAGCAGCTCGCTAGGGAGCGGGGCCACAGATACGCAGTATTTT. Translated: CASSSLGSGATDTQYF.

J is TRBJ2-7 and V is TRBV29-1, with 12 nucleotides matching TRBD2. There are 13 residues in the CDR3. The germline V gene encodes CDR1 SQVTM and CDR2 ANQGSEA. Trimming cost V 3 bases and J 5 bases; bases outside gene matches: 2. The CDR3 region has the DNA TGCAGCGTTGATTCTAGCGGGGGGGACGAGCAGTACTTC. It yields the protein CSVDSSGGDEQYF.

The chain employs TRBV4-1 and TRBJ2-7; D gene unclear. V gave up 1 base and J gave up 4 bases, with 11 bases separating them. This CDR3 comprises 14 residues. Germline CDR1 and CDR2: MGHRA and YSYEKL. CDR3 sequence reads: CASSQVELPYEQYF. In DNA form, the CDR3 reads TGCGCCAGCAGCCAAGTGGAGCTACCGTACGAGCAGTACTTC.

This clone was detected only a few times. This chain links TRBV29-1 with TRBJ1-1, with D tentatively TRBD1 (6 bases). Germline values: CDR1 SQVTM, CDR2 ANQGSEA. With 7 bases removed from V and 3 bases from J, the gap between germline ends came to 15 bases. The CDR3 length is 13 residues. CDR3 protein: CSGRPSGDTEAFF. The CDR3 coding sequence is TGCAGCGGGCGACCTTCAGGGGACACTGAAGCTTTCTTT.

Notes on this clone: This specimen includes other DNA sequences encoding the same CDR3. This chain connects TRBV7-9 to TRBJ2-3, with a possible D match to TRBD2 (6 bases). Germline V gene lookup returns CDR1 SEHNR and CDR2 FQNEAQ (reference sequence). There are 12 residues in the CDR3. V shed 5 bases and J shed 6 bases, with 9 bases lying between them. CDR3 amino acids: CASSPRGDTQYF. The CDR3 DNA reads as TGTGCCAGCAGCCCCCGGGGGGATACGCAGTATTTT.

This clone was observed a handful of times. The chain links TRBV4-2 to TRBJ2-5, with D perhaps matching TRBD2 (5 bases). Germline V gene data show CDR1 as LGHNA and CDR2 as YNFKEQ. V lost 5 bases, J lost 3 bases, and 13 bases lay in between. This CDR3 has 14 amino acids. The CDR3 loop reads CASSFSGVEETQYF. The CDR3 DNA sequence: TGTGCCAGCAGCTTTTCCGGGGTTGAAGAGACCCAGTACTTC.

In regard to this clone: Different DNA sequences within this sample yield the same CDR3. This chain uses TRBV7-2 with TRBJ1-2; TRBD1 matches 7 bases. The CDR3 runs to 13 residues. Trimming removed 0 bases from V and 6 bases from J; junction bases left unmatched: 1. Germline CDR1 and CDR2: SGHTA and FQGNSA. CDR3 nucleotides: TGTGCCAGCAGCTTAGCAGGGGGCAATGGCTACACCTTC. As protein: CASSLAGGNGYTF.

CDR3: CASSLDLSQPQHF. The CDR3 nucleotides read TGTGCCAGCAGCTTAGATTTGAGTCAGCCCCAGCATTTT. J is TRBJ1-5 and V is TRBV11-2; D not certain. Deletions cut 0 bases from V and 6 bases from J, with 6 bases between. This CDR3 comprises 13 residues. Germline V gene lookup returns CDR1 SGHAT and CDR2 FQNNGV.

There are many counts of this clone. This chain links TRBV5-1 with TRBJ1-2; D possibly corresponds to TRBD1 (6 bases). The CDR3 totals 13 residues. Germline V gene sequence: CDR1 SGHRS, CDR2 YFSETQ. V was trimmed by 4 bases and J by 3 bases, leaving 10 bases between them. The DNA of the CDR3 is TGCGCCAGCAGCCCACAGGGAGACTATGGCTACACCTTC. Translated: CASSPQGDYGYTF.

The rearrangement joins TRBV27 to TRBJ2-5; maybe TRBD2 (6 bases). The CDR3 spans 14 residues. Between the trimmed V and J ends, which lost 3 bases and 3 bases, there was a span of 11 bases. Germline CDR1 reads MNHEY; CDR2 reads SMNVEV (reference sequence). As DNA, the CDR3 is TGTGCCAGCAGTTTCAGGCGGGGAGAAGAGACCCAGTACTTC. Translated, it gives CASSFRRGEETQYF.

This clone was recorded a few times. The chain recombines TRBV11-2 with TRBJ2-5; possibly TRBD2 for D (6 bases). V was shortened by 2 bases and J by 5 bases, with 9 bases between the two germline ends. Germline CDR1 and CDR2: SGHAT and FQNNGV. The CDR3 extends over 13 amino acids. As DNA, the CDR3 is TGTGCCAGCAGCTTATCCCTAGCGGAGACCCAGTACTTC. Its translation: CASSLSLAETQYF.

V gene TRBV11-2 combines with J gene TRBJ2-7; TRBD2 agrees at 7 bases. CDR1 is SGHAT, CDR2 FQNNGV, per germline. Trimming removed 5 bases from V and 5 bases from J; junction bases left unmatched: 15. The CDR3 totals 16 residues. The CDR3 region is CASSGGGAHPRDEQYF. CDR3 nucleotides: TGTGCCAGCAGCGGGGGGGGAGCTCATCCTCGAGACGAGCAGTACTTC.

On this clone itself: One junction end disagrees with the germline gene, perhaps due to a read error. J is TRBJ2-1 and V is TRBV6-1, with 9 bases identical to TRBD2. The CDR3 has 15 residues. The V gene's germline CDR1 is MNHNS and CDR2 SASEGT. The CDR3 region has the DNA TGTGCCAGCAGTGAAAAGGGGTTAGCGGGGGCCCGTCAGGTCTTC. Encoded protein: CASSEKGLAGARQVF.

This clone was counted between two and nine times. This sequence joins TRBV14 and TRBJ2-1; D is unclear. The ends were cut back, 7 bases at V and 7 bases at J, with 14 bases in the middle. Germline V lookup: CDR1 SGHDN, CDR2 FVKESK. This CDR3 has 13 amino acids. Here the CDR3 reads CASTRQLGNEQFF. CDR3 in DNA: TGTGCCAGCACCAGGCAGTTAGGAAATGAGCAGTTCTTC.

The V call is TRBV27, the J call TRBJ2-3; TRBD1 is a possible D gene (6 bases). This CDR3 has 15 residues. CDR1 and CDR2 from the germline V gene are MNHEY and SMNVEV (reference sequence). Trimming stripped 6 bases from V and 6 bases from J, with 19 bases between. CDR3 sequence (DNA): TGTGCCAGCAGCGTCCGGGACACCCTGTTGGATACGCAGTATTTT. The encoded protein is CASSVRDTLLDTQYF.

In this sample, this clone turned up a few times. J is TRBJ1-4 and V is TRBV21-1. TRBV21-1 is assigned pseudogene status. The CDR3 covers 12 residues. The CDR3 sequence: CASSYGIGKLFF. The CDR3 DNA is TGTGCCAGCAGCTACGGAATCGGGAAACTGTTTTTT.

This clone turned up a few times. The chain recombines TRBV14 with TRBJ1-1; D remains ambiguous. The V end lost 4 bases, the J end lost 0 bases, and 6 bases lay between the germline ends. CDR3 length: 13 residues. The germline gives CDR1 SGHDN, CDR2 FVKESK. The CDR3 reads CASSPSLNTEAFF. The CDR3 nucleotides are TGTGCCAGCAGCCCATCCCTGAACACTGAAGCTTTCTTT.

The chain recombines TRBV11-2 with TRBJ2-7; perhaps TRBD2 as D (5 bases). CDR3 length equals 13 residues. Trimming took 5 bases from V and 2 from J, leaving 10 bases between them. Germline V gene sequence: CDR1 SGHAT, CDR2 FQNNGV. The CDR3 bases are TGTGCCAGCAGCCGCGAGGGCGCCTACGAGCAGTACTTC. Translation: CASSREGAYEQYF.

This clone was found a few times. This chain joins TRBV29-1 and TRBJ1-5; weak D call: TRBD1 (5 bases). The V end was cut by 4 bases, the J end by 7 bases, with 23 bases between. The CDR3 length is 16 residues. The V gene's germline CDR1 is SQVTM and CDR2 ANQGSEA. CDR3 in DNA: TGCAGCGTTGCTTTTGGTGCAGCGGGGGGGATACAGCCCCAGCATTTT. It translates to CSVAFGAAGGIQPQHF.

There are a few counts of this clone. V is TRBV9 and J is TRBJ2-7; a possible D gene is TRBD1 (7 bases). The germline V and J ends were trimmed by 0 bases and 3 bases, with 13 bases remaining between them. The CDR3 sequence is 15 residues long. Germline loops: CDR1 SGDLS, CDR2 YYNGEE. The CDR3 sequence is CASSVGVQGGYEQYF. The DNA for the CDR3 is TGTGCCAGCAGCGTAGGCGTCCAGGGGGGCTACGAGCAGTACTTC.